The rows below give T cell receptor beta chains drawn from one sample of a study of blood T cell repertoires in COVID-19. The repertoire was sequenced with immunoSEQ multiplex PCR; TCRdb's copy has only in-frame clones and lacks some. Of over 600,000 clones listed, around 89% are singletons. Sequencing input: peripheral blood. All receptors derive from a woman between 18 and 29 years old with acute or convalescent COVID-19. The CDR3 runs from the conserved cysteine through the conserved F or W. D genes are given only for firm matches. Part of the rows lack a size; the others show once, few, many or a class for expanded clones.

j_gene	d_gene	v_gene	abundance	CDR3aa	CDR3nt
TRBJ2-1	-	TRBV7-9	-	CASTRDFSYNEQFF	TGTGCCAGCACCCGGGACTTCTCCTACAATGAGCAGTTCTTC
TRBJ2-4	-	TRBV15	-	CATSRDLGREAKNIQYF	TGTGCCACCAGCAGAGATTTGGGCAGGGAAGCCAAAAACATTCAGTACTTC
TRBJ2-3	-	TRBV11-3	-	CASSSLGGGAGTDTQYF	TGTGCCAGCAGCTCCCTGGGCGGGGGCGCGGGGACAGATACGCAGTATTTT
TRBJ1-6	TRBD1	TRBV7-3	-	CASSLDRVNSPLHF	TGTGCCAGCAGCTTGGACAGGGTAAATTCACCCCTCCACTTT
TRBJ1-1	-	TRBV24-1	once	CATSGDTENTEAFF	TGTGCCACCAGTGGGGACACAGAGAACACTGAAGCTTTCTTT
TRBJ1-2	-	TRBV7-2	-	CASSFQSSGYTF	TGTGCCAGCAGCTTTCAGTCCTCTGGCTACACCTTC
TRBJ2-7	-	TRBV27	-	CASSGGPLSQGEQYF	TGTGCCAGCAGTGGAGGCCCCCTATCACAGGGTGAGCAGTACTTC
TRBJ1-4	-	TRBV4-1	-	CASSHRRVVGEKLFF	TGCGCCAGCAGCCATCGGAGGGTCGTAGGTGAAAAACTGTTTTTT
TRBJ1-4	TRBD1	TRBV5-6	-	CASSFLLGQGDATNEKLFF	TGTGCCAGCAGCTTTTTACTCGGACAGGGGGATGCAACTAATGAAAAACTGTTTTTT
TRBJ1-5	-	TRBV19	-	CASSIGAGGNQPQHF	TGTGCCAGTAGTATAGGGGCAGGGGGCAATCAGCCCCAGCATTTT
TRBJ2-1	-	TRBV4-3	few	CASSQDGGTRDREQFF	TGCGCCAGCAGCCAAGATGGGGGCACCCGAGATAGGGAGCAGTTCTTC
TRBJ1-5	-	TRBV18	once	CASSDRQLNIPNSNQPQHF	TGTGCCAGCTCAGACAGACAGCTCAACATCCCAAATAGCAATCAGCCCCAGCATTTT
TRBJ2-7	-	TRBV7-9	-	CASSPNRGRLGYEQYF	TGTGCCAGCAGCCCCAATAGGGGGAGATTAGGCTACGAGCAGTACTTC
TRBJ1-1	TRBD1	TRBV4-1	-	CASSQRQGMWMNTEAFF	TGCGCCAGCAGCCAACGACAGGGGATGTGGATGAACACTGAAGCTTTCTTT
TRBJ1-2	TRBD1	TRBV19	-	CASSRAGQGLKANYGYTF	TGTGCCAGTAGCCGGGCCGGACAGGGGCTAAAAGCTAACTATGGCTACACCTTC
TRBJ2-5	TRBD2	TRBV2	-	CASSESGLGVETQYF	TGTGCCAGCAGTGAATCGGGACTAGGGGTAGAGACCCAGTACTTC
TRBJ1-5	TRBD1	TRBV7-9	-	CASSLEGQLNQPQHF	TGTGCCAGCAGCTTAGAGGGACAGCTCAATCAGCCCCAGCATTTT
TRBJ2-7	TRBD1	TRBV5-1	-	CASSLRTGADEQYF	TGCGCCAGCAGCCTCCGGACAGGGGCGGACGAGCAGTACTTC
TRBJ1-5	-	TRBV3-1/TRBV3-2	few	CASSYSNQPQHF	TGTGCCAGCAGCTATAGCAATCAGCCCCAGCATTTT
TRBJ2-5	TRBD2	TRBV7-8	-	CASSLRRLALETQYF	TGTGCCAGCAGCTTAAGGCGACTAGCTTTAGAGACCCAGTACTTC